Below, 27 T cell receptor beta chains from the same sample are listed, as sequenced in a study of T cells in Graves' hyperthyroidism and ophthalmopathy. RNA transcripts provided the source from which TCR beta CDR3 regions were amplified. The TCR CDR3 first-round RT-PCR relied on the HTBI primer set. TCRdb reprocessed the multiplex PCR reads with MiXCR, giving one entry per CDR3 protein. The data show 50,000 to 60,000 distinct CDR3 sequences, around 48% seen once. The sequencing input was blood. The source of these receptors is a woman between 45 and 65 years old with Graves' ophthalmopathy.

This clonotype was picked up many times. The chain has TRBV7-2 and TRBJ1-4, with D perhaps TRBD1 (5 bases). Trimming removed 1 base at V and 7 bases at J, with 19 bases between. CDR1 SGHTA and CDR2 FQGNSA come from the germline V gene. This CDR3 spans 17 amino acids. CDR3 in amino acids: CASSLVATGPQGEKLFF. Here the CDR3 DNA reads TGTGCCAGCAGCTTAGTGGCAACAGGCCCGCAGGGTGAAAAACTGTTTTTT.

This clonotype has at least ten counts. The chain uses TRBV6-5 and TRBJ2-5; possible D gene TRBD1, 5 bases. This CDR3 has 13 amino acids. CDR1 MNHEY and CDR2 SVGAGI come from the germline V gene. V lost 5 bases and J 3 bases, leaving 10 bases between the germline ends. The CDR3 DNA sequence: TGTGCCAGCAGTAGCGACAGAAAAGAGACCCAGTACTTC. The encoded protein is CASSSDRKETQYF.

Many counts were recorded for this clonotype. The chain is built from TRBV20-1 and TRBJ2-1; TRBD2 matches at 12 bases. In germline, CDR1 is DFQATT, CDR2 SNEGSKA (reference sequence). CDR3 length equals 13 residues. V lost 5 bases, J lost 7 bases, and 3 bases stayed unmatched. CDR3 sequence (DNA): TGCAGTGCTGGACTAGCGGGAAGGAATGAGCAGTTCTTC. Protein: CSAGLAGRNEQFF.

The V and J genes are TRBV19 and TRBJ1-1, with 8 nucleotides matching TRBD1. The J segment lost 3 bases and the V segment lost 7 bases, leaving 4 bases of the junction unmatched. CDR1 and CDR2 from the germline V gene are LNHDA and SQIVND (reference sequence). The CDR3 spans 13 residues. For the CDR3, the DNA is TGTGCCAGTATCTTGACAGGGGACACTGAAGCTTTCTTT. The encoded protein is CASILTGDTEAFF.

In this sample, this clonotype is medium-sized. Here the CDR3 DNA reads TGTGCCACCAGTGGGGACAGTTATAGCAATCAGCCCCAGCATTTT. Its protein is CATSGDSYSNQPQHF. This chain connects TRBV24-1 to TRBJ1-5, with 7 bases aligning to TRBD1. The junction had 3 bases not matched to a gene; V was cut back by 5 bases and J by 0 bases. The germline gives CDR1 KGHDR, CDR2 SFDVKD. CDR3 length: 15 residues.

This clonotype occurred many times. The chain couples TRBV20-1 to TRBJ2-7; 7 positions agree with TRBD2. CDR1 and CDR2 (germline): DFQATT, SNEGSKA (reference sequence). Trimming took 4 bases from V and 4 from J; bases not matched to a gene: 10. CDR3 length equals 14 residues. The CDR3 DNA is TGCAGTGCTATCGAGCGGGGAACTCTGTACGAGCAGTACTTC. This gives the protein CSAIERGTLYEQYF.

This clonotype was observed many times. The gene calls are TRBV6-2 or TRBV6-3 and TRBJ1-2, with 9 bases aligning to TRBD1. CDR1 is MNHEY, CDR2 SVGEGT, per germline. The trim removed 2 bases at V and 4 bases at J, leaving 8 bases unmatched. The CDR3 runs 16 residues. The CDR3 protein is CASSYAGTGRLYGYTF. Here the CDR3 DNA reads TGTGCCAGCAGTTACGCCGGGACAGGGAGACTCTATGGCTACACCTTC.

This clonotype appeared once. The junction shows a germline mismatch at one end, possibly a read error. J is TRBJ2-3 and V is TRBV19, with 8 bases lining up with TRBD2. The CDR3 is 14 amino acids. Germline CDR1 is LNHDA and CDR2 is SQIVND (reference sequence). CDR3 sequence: CAGSISGGDDTQYF. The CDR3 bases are TGTGCCGGTAGTATAAGCGGGGGCGACGATACGCAGTATTTT.

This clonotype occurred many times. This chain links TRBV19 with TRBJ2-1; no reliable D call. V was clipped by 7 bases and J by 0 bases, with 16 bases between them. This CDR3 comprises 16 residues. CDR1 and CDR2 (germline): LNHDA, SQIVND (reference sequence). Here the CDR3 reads CASKIDGVSSYNEQFF. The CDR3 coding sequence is TGTGCCAGTAAAATCGACGGAGTGAGCTCCTACAATGAGCAGTTCTTC.

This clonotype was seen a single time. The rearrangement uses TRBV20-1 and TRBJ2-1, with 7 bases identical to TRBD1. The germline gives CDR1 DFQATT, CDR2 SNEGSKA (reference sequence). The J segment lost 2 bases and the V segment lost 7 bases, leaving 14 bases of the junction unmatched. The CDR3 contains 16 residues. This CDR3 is CSVFPLGQATYNEQFF. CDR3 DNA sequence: TGCAGTGTTTTTCCGCTCGGACAGGCCACCTACAATGAGCAGTTCTTC.

CDR3 coding DNA: TGTGCCAGCAGCCCCCGACTAGCGGGGGGTGATACGCAGTATTTT. Encoded protein: CASSPRLAGGDTQYF. The chain uses TRBV7-2 and TRBJ2-3; TRBD2 agrees at 13 bases. Trimming removed 5 bases from V and 6 bases from J; junction bases left unmatched: 5. This CDR3 is 15 amino acids long. Germline V CDR1 and CDR2: SGHTA, FQGNSA.

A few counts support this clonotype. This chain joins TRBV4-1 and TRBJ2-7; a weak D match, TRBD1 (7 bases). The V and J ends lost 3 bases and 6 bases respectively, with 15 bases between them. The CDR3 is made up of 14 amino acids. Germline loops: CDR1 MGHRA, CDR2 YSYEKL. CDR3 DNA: TGCGCCAGCAGCCAGGAGGGGGCAGCGGGCGAGCAGTACTTC. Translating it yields CASSQEGAAGEQYF.

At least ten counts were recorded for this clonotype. The CDR3 DNA follows: TGTGCCAGCAGTCTCAGTACTGAAGCTTTCTTT. It is translated as CASSLSTEAFF. The chain couples TRBV14 to TRBJ1-1, with unresolved D. This CDR3 contains 11 residues. Trimming removed 6 bases from V and 5 bases from J, with 7 bases in between. Germline-derived CDR1 and CDR2 are SGHDN and FVKESK.

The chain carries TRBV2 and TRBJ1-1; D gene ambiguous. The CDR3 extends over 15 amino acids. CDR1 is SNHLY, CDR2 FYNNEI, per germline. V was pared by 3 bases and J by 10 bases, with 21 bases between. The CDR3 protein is CASSDQPSGEDAAFF. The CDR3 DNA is TGTGCCAGCAGTGATCAGCCTAGCGGGGAGGATGCAGCTTTCTTT.

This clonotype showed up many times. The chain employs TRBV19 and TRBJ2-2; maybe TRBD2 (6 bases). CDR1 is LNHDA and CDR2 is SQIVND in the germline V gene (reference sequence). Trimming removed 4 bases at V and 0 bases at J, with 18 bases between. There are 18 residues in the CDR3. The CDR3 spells CASSTDPSRGANTGELFF. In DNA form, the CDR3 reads TGTGCCAGTAGTACCGACCCCTCTCGCGGGGCGAACACCGGGGAGCTGTTTTTT.

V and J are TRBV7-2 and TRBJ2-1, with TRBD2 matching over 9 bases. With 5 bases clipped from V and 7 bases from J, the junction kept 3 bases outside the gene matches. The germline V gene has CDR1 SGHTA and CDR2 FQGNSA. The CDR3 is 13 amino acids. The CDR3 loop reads CASSQLAGNEQFF. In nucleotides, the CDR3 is TGTGCCAGCAGCCAACTAGCGGGTAATGAGCAGTTCTTC.

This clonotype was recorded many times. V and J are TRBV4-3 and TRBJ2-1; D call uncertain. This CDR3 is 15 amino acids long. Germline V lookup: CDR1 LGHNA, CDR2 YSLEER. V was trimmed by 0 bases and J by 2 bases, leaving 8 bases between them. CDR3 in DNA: TGCGCCAGCAGCCAAGAAAGGATAACCTACAATGAGCAGTTCTTC. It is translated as CASSQERITYNEQFF.

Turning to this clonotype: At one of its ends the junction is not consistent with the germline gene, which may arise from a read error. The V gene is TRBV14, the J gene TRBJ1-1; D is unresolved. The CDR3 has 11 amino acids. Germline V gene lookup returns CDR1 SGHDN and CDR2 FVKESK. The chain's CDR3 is CASSYGMEAFF. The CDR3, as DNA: TGCGCCAGCAGCTACGGGATGGAAGCTTTCTTT.

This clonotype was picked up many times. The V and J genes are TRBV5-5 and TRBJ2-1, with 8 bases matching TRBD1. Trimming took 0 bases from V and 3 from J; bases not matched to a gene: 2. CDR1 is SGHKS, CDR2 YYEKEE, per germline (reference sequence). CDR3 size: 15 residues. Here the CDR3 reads CASSLVTGDYNEQFF. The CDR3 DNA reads TGTGCCAGCAGCTTGGTGACAGGGGACTACAATGAGCAGTTCTTC.

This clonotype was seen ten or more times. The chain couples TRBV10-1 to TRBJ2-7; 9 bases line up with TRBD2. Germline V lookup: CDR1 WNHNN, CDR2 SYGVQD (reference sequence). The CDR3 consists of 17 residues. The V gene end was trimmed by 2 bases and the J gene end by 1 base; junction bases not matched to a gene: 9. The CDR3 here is CASSEGSGGTHSYEQYF. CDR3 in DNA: TGCGCCAGCAGTGAGGGCAGCGGGGGGACCCATTCCTACGAGCAGTACTTC.

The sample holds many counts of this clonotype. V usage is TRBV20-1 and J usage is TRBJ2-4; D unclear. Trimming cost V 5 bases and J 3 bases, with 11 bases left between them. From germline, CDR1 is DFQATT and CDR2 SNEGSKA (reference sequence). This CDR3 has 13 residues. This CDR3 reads CSAPIVGKNIQYF. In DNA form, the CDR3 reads TGCAGTGCTCCGATCGTGGGCAAAAACATTCAGTACTTC.

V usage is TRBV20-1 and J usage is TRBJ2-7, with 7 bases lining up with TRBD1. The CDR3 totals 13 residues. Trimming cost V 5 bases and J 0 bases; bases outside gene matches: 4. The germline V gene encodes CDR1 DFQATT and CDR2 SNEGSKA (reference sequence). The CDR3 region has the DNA TGCAGTGCTTACCACAGGGGCTCCTACGAGCAGTACTTC. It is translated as CSAYHRGSYEQYF.

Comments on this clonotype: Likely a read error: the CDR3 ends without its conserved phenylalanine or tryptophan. The CDR3 DNA sequence: TGCGGTGCTGCCCCCCCACTAGCGCACAATGAGCAGTTCTTG. Translation: CGAAPPLAHNEQFL. The chain combines TRBV20-1 with TRBJ2-1; TRBD2 agrees at 7 bases. This CDR3 has 14 residues. CDR1 is DFQATT and CDR2 is SNEGSKA in the germline V gene (reference sequence).

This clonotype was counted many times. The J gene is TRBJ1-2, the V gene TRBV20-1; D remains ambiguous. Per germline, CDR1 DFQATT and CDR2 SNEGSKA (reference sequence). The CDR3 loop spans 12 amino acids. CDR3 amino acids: CCGLWRNYGYTF. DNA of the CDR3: TGCTGCGGGTTGTGGAGAAACTATGGCTACACCTTC.

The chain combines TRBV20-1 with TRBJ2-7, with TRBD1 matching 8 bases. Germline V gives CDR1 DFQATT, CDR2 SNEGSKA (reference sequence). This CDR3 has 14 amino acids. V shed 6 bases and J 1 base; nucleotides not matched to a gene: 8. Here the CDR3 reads CSATRTGRSYEQYF. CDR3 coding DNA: TGCAGTGCAACTCGGACAGGGCGATCCTACGAGCAGTACTTC.

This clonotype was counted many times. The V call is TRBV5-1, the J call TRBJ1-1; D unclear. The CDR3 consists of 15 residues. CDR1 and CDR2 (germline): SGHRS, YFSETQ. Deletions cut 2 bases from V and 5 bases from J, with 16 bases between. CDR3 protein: CASSFSPTTRTEAFF. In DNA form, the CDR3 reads TGCGCCAGCAGCTTCTCTCCTACGACGAGGACTGAAGCTTTCTTT.

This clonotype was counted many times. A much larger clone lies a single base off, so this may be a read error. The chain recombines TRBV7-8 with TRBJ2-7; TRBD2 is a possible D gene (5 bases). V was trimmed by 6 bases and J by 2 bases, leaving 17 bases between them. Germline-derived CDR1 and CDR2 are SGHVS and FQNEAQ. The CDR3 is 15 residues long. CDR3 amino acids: CASRISSAEAYEQYF. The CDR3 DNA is TGTGCCAGCAGGATCTCATCGGCGGAGGCCTACGAGCAGTACTTC.